Presented here are 16 T cell receptor beta chains from one specimen sequenced in a study of identical twins. One entry per CDR3 protein, called by TCRdb with MiXCR from the 5' RACE reads. The sample includes a few hundred thousand distinct CDR3 sequences, 13% to 15% of them seen just once. These sequences were also reported in another study, on yellow fever vaccine responses in identical twins.

Sequencing was performed on CD4+ T cells sorted from blood. Receptors were obtained from a woman under 30 in good health.

The V and J genes are TRBV6-2 or TRBV6-3 and TRBJ1-5, with TRBD1 matching 8 bases. V gave up 3 bases and J gave up 3 bases; unmatched junction bases: 10. The CDR3 runs 17 residues. The germline gives CDR1 MNHEY, CDR2 SVGEGT. CDR3 DNA: TGTGCCAGCAGTTATTTGAGACAGGGGAAGTACAATCAGCCCCAGCATTTT. Its translation: CASSYLRQGKYNQPQHF.

The chain links TRBV20-1 to TRBJ2-1, with 7 nucleotides matching TRBD2. From germline, CDR1 is DFQATT and CDR2 SNEGSKA (reference sequence). The V and J ends lost 0 bases and 0 bases, in that order; junction bases with no gene match: 5. This CDR3 region has 16 residues. Here the CDR3 DNA reads TGCAGTGCTAGAGATCTAAAGCGGGGCTCCTACAATGAGCAGTTCTTC. It codes for CSARDLKRGSYNEQFF.

V gene TRBV5-1 combines with J gene TRBJ2-7; 12 positions agree with TRBD1. Looked up from germline, CDR1 is SGHRS and CDR2 is YFSETQ. There are 14 residues in the CDR3. V lost 5 bases to trimming and J lost 6 bases; unmatched junction nucleotides: 6. CDR3 in amino acids: CASRLGTGGGEQYF. Here the CDR3 DNA reads TGCGCCAGCAGGCTAGGGACAGGGGGCGGCGAGCAGTACTTC.

This clonotype has a handful of counts. The J gene is TRBJ2-2, the V gene TRBV12-3 or TRBV12-4; D perhaps matches TRBD1 (5 bases). The CDR3 has 14 residues. Trimming removed 3 bases at V and 5 bases at J, with 10 bases between. The DNA of the CDR3 is TGTGCCAGCAGTTTGCAGGGTTGGACCGGGGAGCTGTTTTTT. Its translation is CASSLQGWTGELFF.

V usage is TRBV7-2 and J usage is TRBJ2-5; TRBD2 matches at 9 bases. CDR3 length: 17 residues. V shed 2 bases, J shed 5 bases, and the junction held 12 bases outside the gene matches. Germline CDR1 and CDR2: SGHTA and FQGNSA. CDR3 nucleotide sequence: TGTGCCAGCAGCTTAAACCGACTAGCGGAAGCGAGGGAGACCCAGTACTTC. This gives the protein CASSLNRLAEARETQYF.

The V call is TRBV9, the J call TRBJ2-5; D assignment may be TRBD1 or TRBD2 (5 bases each). V was cut by 0 bases and J by 7 bases, with 19 bases left in between. Germline CDR1 is SGDLS and CDR2 is YYNGEE. The length of the CDR3 is 16 residues. The CDR3 nucleotides are TGTGCCAGCAGCGTAGATCCGGGGCCGCCACTTGGGACCCAGTACTTC. It is translated as CASSVDPGPPLGTQYF. Filled out from reference TRBV9 and TRBJ2-5, the complete variable domain reads DSGVTQTPKHLITATGQRVTLRCSPRSGDLSVYWYQQSLDQGLQFLIQYYNGEERAKGNILERFSAQQFPDLHSELNLSSLELGDSALYFCASSVDPGPPLGTQYFGPGTRLLVL.

This clonotype came up many times. This rearrangement joins TRBV28 to TRBJ2-5; D gene ambiguous. Trimming cost V 8 bases and J 5 bases, with 21 bases left between them. Per the germline V gene, CDR1 is MDHEN and CDR2 is SYDVKM. The CDR3 extends over 15 amino acids. The DNA of the CDR3 is TGTGCCAGCGGGCAAAACTGGGGTAGGAAGGAGACCCAGTACTTC. Amino acid sequence: CASGQNWGRKETQYF.

There are a few counts of this clonotype. The rearrangement uses TRBV28 and TRBJ2-5, with a tentative D call TRBD2 (6 bases). The CDR3 loop spans 14 amino acids. Germline loops: CDR1 MDHEN, CDR2 SYDVKM. V shed 4 bases and J shed 4 bases, with 13 bases lying between them. The CDR3 DNA reads TGTGCCAGCAGTTCCCTGACTAGGCGAGAGACCCAGTACTTC. This sequence encodes CASSSLTRRETQYF.

V is TRBV11-3 and J is TRBJ2-3; D gene unclear. The germline V and J ends were trimmed by 1 base and 8 bases, with 7 bases remaining between them. Germline V gene data show CDR1 as SGHNT and CDR2 as YENEEA. The CDR3 consists of 12 residues. CDR3 DNA sequence: TGTGCCAGCAGCTTAGGACTGTCTACGCAGTATTTT. The encoded protein is CASSLGLSTQYF.

This clonotype was counted only a few times. The chain combines TRBV19 with TRBJ2-2; no clear D. Trimming stripped 7 bases from V and 0 bases from J, with 9 bases between. The CDR3 extends over 14 amino acids. Germline values: CDR1 LNHDA, CDR2 SQIVND (reference sequence). The CDR3 protein is CASTSAANTGELFF. CDR3 nucleotide sequence: TGTGCCAGTACGTCAGCCGCGAACACCGGGGAGCTGTTTTTT.

The chain links TRBV6-1 to TRBJ2-7; D perhaps matches TRBD2 (5 bases). CDR3 length: 16 residues. V was shortened by 3 bases and J by 0 bases, with 15 bases between the two germline ends. CDR1 and CDR2 (germline): MNHNS, SASEGT. Here the CDR3 DNA reads TGTGCCAGCAGTGACAGACCCCCGGCGGGCTCCTACGAGCAGTACTTC. It specifies CASSDRPPAGSYEQYF.

This clonotype was recorded a few times. The rearrangement links TRBV20-1 to TRBJ2-7, with TRBD2 matching 14 bases. Germline lookup yields CDR1 DFQATT and CDR2 SNEGSKA (reference sequence). This CDR3 has 15 residues. V was clipped by 3 bases and J by 3 bases; unmatched bases: 4. The CDR3 loop is CSASRGLAGDYEQYF. As DNA, the CDR3 is TGCAGTGCTAGTAGGGGACTAGCGGGAGACTACGAGCAGTACTTC.

The chain employs TRBV12-3 or TRBV12-4 and TRBJ2-2; D call uncertain. V was shortened by 6 bases and J by 3 bases, with 8 bases between the two germline ends. The CDR3 totals 13 residues. CDR3 amino acids: CASSTRDTGELFF. DNA for the CDR3: TGTGCCAGCAGCACCCGGGACACCGGGGAGCTGTTTTTT.

This clonotype was seen a few times. The gene calls are TRBV15 and TRBJ2-3; tentative D call: TRBD1 (6 bases). The germline V and J ends were trimmed by 2 bases and 5 bases, with 14 bases remaining between them. The germline V gene has CDR1 LNHNV and CDR2 YYDKDF (reference sequence). The CDR3 runs to 15 residues. Written as DNA, the CDR3 is TGTGCCACCAGCAGATCCTACCCAGGGGAAGATACGCAGTATTTT. Translated, it gives CATSRSYPGEDTQYF.

DNA for the CDR3: TGTGCCAGCAGCCCCGACAGGGGGCATAAGATAGGAGAGACCCAGTACTTC. Residues: CASSPDRGHKIGETQYF. The J gene is TRBJ2-5, the V gene TRBV14; 10 bases align to TRBD1. V shed 4 bases, J shed 4 bases, and the junction held 12 bases outside the gene matches. The CDR3 has 17 residues. CDR1 and CDR2 (germline): SGHDN, FVKESK.

This chain uses TRBV29-1 with TRBJ2-1; 7 bases align to TRBD2. J was trimmed by 7 bases and V by 8 bases; bases with no gene match: 8. This CDR3 comprises 12 residues. Per germline, CDR1 SQVTM and CDR2 ANQGSEA. The CDR3 DNA reads TGCAGCACCTGGGCGGGAGCGAATGAGCAGTTCTTC. This encodes CSTWAGANEQFF.